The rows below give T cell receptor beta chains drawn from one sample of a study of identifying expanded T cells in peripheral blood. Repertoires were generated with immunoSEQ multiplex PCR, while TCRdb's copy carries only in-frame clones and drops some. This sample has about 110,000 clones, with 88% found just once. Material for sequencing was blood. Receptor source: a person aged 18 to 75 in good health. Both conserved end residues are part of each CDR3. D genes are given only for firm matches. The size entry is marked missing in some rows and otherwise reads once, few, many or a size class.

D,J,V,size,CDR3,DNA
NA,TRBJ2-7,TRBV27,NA,CASSLGSEQYF,TGTGCCAGCAGTTTGGGTAGCGAGCAGTACTTC
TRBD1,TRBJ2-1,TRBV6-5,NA,CASSARQGVDNEQFF,TGTGCCAGCAGTGCCCGACAGGGAGTGGACAATGAGCAGTTCTTC
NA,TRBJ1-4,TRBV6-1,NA,CASSEPRTGKLFF,TGTGCCAGCAGTGAACCGCGGACGGGAAAACTGTTTTTT
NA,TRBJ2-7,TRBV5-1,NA,CASSLVSGAPYEQYF,TGCGCCAGCAGCTTGGTTTCGGGGGCCCCCTACGAGCAGTACTTC
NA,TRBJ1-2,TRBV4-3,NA,CASSQAARGNANYGYTF,TGCGCCAGCAGCCAAGCAGCCAGGGGAAATGCTAACTATGGCTACACCTTC
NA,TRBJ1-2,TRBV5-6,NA,CASSLGTIQGSDGYTF,TGTGCCAGCAGCTTGGGCACAATACAGGGCTCGGATGGCTACACCTTC
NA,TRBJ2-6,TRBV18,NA,CASSPLGRAGANVLTF,TGTGCCAGCTCACCATTGGGCAGGGCTGGGGCCAACGTCCTGACTTTC
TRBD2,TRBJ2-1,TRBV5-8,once,CASSLGGGKNEQFF,TGTGCCAGCAGCTTGGGGGGAGGGAAAAATGAGCAGTTCTTC
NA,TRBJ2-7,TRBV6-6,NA,CASSYSEEGQYF,TGTGCCAGCAGTTACTCGGAGGAAGGGCAGTACTTC
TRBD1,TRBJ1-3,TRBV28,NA,CASTLTGDGNTIYF,TGTGCCAGCACCTTGACAGGGGATGGTAACACCATATATTTT
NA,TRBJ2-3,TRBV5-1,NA,CASSSTTSTDTQYF,TGCGCCAGCAGCTCCACGACTAGCACAGATACGCAGTATTTT
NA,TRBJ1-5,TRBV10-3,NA,CAISARDNQPQHF,TGTGCCATCAGTGCCCGAGACAATCAGCCCCAGCATTTT
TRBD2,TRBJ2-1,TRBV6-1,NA,CASDRAGGGDEQFF,TGTGCCAGTGATCGAGCGGGAGGAGGCGATGAGCAGTTCTTC
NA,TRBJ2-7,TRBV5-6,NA,CASSFMSISSYEQYF,TGTGCCAGCAGCTTCATGAGTATTAGCTCCTACGAGCAGTACTTC
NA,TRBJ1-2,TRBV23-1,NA,CASSLRQNYGYTF,TGCGCCAGCAGTCTCCGACAGAACTATGGCTACACCTTC
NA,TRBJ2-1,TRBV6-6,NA,CASSDNEQFF,TGTGCCAGCAGTGATAATGAGCAGTTCTTC
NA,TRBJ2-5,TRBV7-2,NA,CASSPLGGAGETQYF,TGTGCCAGCAGCCCTCTTGGCGGGGCCGGTGAGACCCAGTACTTC
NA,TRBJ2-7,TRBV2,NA,CASSLQVTAYEQYF,TGTGCCAGCAGTCTACAGGTTACAGCCTACGAGCAGTACTTC
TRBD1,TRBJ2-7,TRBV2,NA,CASSPGQGRSYEQYF,TGTGCCAGCAGCCCGGGACAGGGGAGATCCTACGAGCAGTACTTC
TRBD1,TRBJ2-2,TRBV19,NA,CASVLRDRGTTGELFF,TGTGCCAGTGTACTCCGGGACAGGGGGACGACCGGGGAGCTGTTTTTT
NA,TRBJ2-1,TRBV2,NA,CASRPGVARDEQFF,TGTGCCAGCAGACCTGGGGTTGCGAGGGATGAGCAGTTCTTC
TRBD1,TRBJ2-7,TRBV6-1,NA,CASTSRDRGSYEQYF,TGTGCCAGCACCTCCCGGGACAGGGGTTCCTACGAGCAGTACTTC
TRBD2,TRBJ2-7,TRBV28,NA,CASSSKTSRTYEQYF,TGTGCCAGCAGTTCTAAGACTAGCAGAACCTACGAGCAGTACTTC
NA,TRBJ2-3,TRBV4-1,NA,CASSPTREVDTQYF,TGCGCCAGCAGCCCGACTAGGGAGGTAGATACGCAGTATTTT
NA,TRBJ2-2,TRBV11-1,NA,CASSLMAADTGELFF,TGTGCCAGCAGCTTAATGGCGGCAGACACCGGGGAGCTGTTTTTT
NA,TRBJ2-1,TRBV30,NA,CALAAYNEQFF,TGTGCCCTGGCGGCCTACAATGAGCAGTTCTTC
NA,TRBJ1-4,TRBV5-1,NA,CASSLSGGVNEKLFF,TGCGCCAGCAGCCTGTCGGGGGGAGTTAATGAAAAACTGTTTTTT
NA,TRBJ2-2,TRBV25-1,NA,CASSEYGREGAGELFF,TGTGCCAGCAGTGAATACGGCAGGGAAGGCGCCGGGGAGCTGTTTTTT
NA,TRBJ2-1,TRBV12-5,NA,CASGLVRGANNNEQFF,TGTGCTAGTGGTTTGGTACGAGGGGCGAACAACAATGAGCAGTTCTTC
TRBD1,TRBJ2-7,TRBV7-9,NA,CASSFGTGIEQYF,TGTGCCAGCAGCTTCGGGACAGGGATCGAGCAGTACTTC
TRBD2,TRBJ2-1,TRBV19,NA,CASSTGLAGGPGNEQFF,TGTGCCAGTAGTACGGGACTAGCGGGAGGGCCGGGGAATGAGCAGTTCTTC
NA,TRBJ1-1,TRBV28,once,CASSLRDGETEAFF,TGTGCCAGCAGTTTAAGGGATGGGGAAACTGAAGCTTTCTTT
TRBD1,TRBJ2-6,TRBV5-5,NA,CASSLGQGSGANVLTF,TGTGCCAGCAGCTTGGGACAGGGGTCCGGGGCCAACGTCCTGACTTTC
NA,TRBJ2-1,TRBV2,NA,CASSQDNEQFF,TGTGCCAGCAGCCAAGACAATGAGCAGTTCTTC
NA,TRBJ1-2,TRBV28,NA,CASSSGQYGGYTF,TGTGCCAGCAGTTCGGGACAATATGGTGGCTACACCTTC
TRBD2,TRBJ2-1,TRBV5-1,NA,CASSSPGLAQNEQFF,TGCGCCAGCAGCTCGCCGGGACTAGCGCAAAATGAGCAGTTCTTC
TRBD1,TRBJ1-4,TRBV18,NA,CASSEDRANEKLFF,TGTGCCAGCTCAGAAGACAGGGCTAATGAAAAACTGTTTTTT
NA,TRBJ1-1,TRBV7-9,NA,CASSLQGMNTEAFF,TGTGCCAGCAGCTTACAGGGTATGAACACTGAAGCTTTCTTT
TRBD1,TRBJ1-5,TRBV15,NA,CATSRGDRGEVDQPQHF,TGTGCCACCAGCAGAGGGGACAGAGGGGAAGTCGATCAGCCCCAGCATTTT
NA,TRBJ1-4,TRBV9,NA,CASSVASATNEKLFF,TGTGCCAGCAGCGTAGCTTCGGCAACTAATGAAAAACTGTTTTTT
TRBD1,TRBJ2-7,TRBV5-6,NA,CASSPGQGAYEQYF,TGTGCCAGCAGCCCGGGACAGGGGGCTTACGAGCAGTACTTC
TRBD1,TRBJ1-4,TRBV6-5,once,CAGRPGTANEKLFF,TGTGCCGGCCGCCCCGGGACAGCTAATGAAAAACTGTTTTTT
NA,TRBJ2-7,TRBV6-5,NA,CASRPSLTYEQYF,TGTGCCAGCCGACCGAGTTTGACCTACGAGCAGTACTTC
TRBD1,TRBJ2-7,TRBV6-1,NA,CASSERIGTAGFYEQYF,TGTGCCAGCAGTGAAAGGATTGGGACAGCCGGTTTCTACGAGCAGTACTTC
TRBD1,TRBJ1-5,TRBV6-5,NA,CASKTGDNQPQHF,TGTGCCAGCAAGACAGGGGACAATCAGCCCCAGCATTTT
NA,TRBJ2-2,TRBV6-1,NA,CASSRQVGGELFF,TGTGCCAGCAGCCGACAGGTTGGCGGGGAGCTGTTTTTT
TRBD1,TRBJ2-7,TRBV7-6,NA,CASSLGTGLYEQYF,TGTGCCAGCAGCTTAGGGACAGGTCTCTACGAGCAGTACTTC
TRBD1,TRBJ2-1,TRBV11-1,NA,CASSSPGQGLDEQFF,TGTGCCAGCAGCTCCCCGGGACAGGGGTTGGATGAGCAGTTCTTC
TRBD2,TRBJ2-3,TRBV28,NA,CASNPQGLAGTSGGADTQYF,TGTGCCAGCAACCCCCAAGGGCTAGCGGGAACCTCCGGGGGTGCAGATACGCAGTATTTT
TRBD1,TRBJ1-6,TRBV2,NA,CASKRGRDSPLHF,TGTGCCAGCAAGAGGGGGCGCGATTCACCCCTCCACTTT
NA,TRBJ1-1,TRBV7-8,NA,CASSSKDRQPRHTEAFF,TGTGCCAGCAGCTCTAAGGACCGCCAACCCCGCCACACTGAAGCTTTCTTT
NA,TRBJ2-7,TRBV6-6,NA,CASPHGRTNYEQYF,TGTGCCAGCCCCCACGGCAGGACAAACTACGAGCAGTACTTC
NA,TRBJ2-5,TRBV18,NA,CASSPLRTAQETQYF,TGTGCCAGCTCACCCCTCCGGACAGCCCAAGAGACCCAGTACTTC